The clone carrying this T cell receptor (beta chain) was counted once. The sample belongs to a study of blood T cell repertoires in COVID-19. About the study: Specimens from acute and convalescent COVID-19 originated in the United States, Italy and Spain. T cells, B-cell-depleted T cells, or PBMCs supplied cDNA or gDNA.

The V gene's germline CDR1 is MNHEY and CDR2 SVGAGI. V gave up 0 bases and J gave up 2 bases, with 13 bases separating them. This CDR3 is built from 16 residues. Study processing details: The assay estimated nucleated cells by amplifying reference gene primers. TCRdb's copy holds only in-frame clones and misses some; the assay was immunoSEQ multiplex PCR. V and J calls and clone size are as listed in that table; D and trimming were resolved from the DNA. The sample lists some 96,000 clones, approximately 90% seen once, with about 1.7% in the top ten. The sequence came from a man aged 60 to 69 with acute or convalescent COVID-19. This chain joins TRBV6-5 and TRBJ1-2; D may be TRBD1 (6 bases). Sequencing was performed on peripheral blood. The CDR3 region is CASSYSSGASNYGYTF. CDR3 sequence (DNA): TGTGCCAGCAGTTACTCTTCAGGGGCGTCAAACTATGGCTACACCTTC.